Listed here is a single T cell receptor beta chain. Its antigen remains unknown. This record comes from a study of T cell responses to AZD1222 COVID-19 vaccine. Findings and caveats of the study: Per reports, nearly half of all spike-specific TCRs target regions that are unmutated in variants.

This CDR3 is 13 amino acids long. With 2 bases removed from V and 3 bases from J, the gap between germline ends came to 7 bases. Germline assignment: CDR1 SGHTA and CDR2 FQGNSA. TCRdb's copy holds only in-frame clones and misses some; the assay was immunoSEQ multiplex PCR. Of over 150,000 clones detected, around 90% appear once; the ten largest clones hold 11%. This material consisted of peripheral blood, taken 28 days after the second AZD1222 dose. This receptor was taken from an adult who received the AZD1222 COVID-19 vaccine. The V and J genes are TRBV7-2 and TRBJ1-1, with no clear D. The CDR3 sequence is CASSLRWDTEAFF. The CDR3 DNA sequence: TGTGCCAGCAGCTTACGATGGGACACTGAAGCTTTCTTT.